Listed below are T cell receptor beta chains from one sample, sequenced in a study of shared clonotypes between healthy human individuals. TCRdb keeps only in-frame clones here, not all; method: immunoSEQ multiplex PCR. In the table there are about 680,000 clones, 92% of which are singletons. The sequencing sample was made of naive CD8+ T cells sorted from blood. The receptors stem from a man under 40 in good health. Each CDR3 is given with its conserved first and last residue. D genes are given only for firm matches. Only some rows state a clone size, as once, few, many or a class for expanded clones.

V gene,J gene,D gene,clone size,CDR3 protein,CDR3 DNA
TRBV19,TRBJ1-2,-,-,CASQGFNYGYTF,TGTGCCAGCCAGGGATTTAACTATGGCTACACCTTC
TRBV29-1,TRBJ1-1,-,-,CSVGEGSSEAFF,TGCAGCGTTGGGGAGGGTTCGTCTGAAGCTTTCTTT
TRBV6-1,TRBJ2-2,-,-,CASSEALAGELFF,TGTGCCAGCAGTGAAGCATTGGCCGGGGAGCTGTTTTTT
TRBV9,TRBJ2-2,TRBD2,-,CASSVPEEAGDTGELFF,TGTGCCAGCAGCGTCCCTGAGGAGGCGGGAGACACCGGGGAGCTGTTTTTT
TRBV6-6,TRBJ2-5,-,-,CASSVLQQETQYF,TGTGCCAGCAGTGTCCTGCAGCAAGAGACCCAGTACTTC
TRBV11-1,TRBJ1-5,-,-,CASSLDSGSNQPQHF,TGTGCCAGCAGCTTAGATTCGGGTAGCAATCAGCCCCAGCATTTT
TRBV14,TRBJ2-5,-,-,CASSVAGHIQETQYF,TGTGCCAGCAGCGTCGCGGGCCACATCCAAGAGACCCAGTACTTC
TRBV27,TRBJ2-7,TRBD2,-,CASIPTSGYEQYF,TGTGCCAGCATCCCCACTAGCGGCTACGAGCAGTACTTC
TRBV11-3,TRBJ2-5,TRBD1,-,CASSPRDSQETQYF,TGTGCCAGCAGCCCCCGGGACAGTCAAGAGACCCAGTACTTC
TRBV4-3,TRBJ2-7,-,-,CASSQGWRDSYEQYF,TGCGCCAGCAGCCAGGGGTGGCGGGATTCCTACGAGCAGTACTTC
TRBV6-6,TRBJ1-2,TRBD1,-,CASGTAYGYTF,TGTGCCAGCGGGACAGCCTATGGCTACACCTTC
TRBV7-9,TRBJ2-3,TRBD2,once,CASSLGLAGGPGDTQYF,TGTGCCAGCAGCCTGGGACTAGCGGGAGGGCCGGGAGATACGCAGTATTTT
TRBV4-3,TRBJ2-7,-,-,CASSPGPIHSSYEQYF,TGCGCCAGCAGCCCAGGACCCATACATAGCTCCTACGAGCAGTACTTC
TRBV15,TRBJ1-2,-,-,CATSRDGGTVMGYTF,TGTGCCACCAGCAGAGATGGGGGGACGGTAATGGGCTACACCTTC
TRBV9,TRBJ2-7,-,-,CASSHEGGEQYF,TGTGCCAGCAGCCACGAGGGGGGCGAGCAGTACTTC
TRBV9,TRBJ2-3,-,-,CASSRLDTQYF,TGTGCCAGCAGTAGATTGGATACGCAGTATTTT
TRBV27,TRBJ1-5,-,-,CASSLWGPQGPQHF,TGTGCCAGCAGTTTGTGGGGTCCGCAAGGCCCCCAGCATTTT
TRBV28,TRBJ1-2,-,-,CASSFSTKLGDYGYTF,TGTGCCAGCAGTTTCTCTACCAAGTTGGGAGACTATGGCTACACCTTC
TRBV11-2,TRBJ2-4,TRBD1,-,CASSSRGTAGGRNIQYF,TGTGCCAGCAGCTCACGGGGCACGGCAGGGGGTAGGAACATTCAGTACTTC
TRBV27,TRBJ2-7,-,-,CASSLSKRAYEQYF,TGTGCCAGCAGTTTATCGAAAAGGGCCTACGAGCAGTACTTC
TRBV7-9,TRBJ2-2,-,few,CASSLTGELFF,TGTGCCAGCAGCCTCACCGGGGAGCTGTTTTTT
TRBV10-3,TRBJ2-7,-,-,CAISVSRVYEQYF,TGTGCCATCAGTGTAAGTCGAGTCTACGAGCAGTACTTC
TRBV6-1,TRBJ1-5,-,-,CASSERARQGSQPQHF,TGTGCCAGCAGTGAAAGGGCTAGGCAGGGGTCTCAGCCCCAGCATTTT
TRBV27,TRBJ2-1,-,-,CAAGRGSYNEQFF,TGTGCCGCGGGGCGGGGATCTTACAATGAGCAGTTCTTC
TRBV27,TRBJ2-7,-,-,CASSRTVYYEQYF,TGTGCCAGCAGTCGGACGGTCTATTACGAGCAGTACTTC
TRBV19,TRBJ2-5,TRBD2,-,CASSALAGLETQYF,TGTGCCAGTAGCGCATTAGCGGGATTAGAGACCCAGTACTTC
TRBV7-9,TRBJ2-7,-,-,CASSLADFSYEQYF,TGTGCCAGCAGCTTAGCCGACTTCTCCTACGAGCAGTACTTC
TRBV29-1,TRBJ2-2,-,-,CSVEVSLNTGELFF,TGCAGCGTTGAAGTTTCCCTCAACACCGGGGAGCTGTTTTTT
TRBV2,TRBJ2-7,TRBD2,-,CASSIYRSGTSGSYEQYF,TGTGCCAGCAGCATATATCGATCCGGGACTAGCGGGAGTTACGAGCAGTACTTC
TRBV30,TRBJ2-3,-,-,CAWSVGTGSTDTQYF,TGTGCCTGGAGTGTTGGGACGGGTAGCACAGATACGCAGTATTTT
TRBV7-2,TRBJ2-2,TRBD1,-,CASSLYPRDSSTGELFF,TGTGCCAGCAGCTTATACCCCCGGGACAGTTCCACCGGGGAGCTGTTTTTT
TRBV5-1,TRBJ1-4,-,-,CASSSGNNEKLFF,TGCGCCAGCAGTTCAGGAAATAATGAAAAACTGTTTTTT
TRBV5-5,TRBJ2-1,-,-,CASGLGDNEQFF,TGTGCCAGCGGATTGGGGGACAATGAGCAGTTCTTC
TRBV7-6,TRBJ2-7,TRBD1,-,CASSFDRGLGSYEQYF,TGTGCCAGCAGCTTTGACAGGGGGCTGGGCTCCTACGAGCAGTACTTC
TRBV6-1,TRBJ1-2,-,-,CASSEYPTLPGYTF,TGTGCCAGCAGTGAGTACCCCACGCTACCCGGCTACACCTTC
TRBV28,TRBJ1-5,-,-,CASSLKGGGQPQHF,TGTGCCAGCAGTTTAAAAGGAGGCGGTCAGCCCCAGCATTTT